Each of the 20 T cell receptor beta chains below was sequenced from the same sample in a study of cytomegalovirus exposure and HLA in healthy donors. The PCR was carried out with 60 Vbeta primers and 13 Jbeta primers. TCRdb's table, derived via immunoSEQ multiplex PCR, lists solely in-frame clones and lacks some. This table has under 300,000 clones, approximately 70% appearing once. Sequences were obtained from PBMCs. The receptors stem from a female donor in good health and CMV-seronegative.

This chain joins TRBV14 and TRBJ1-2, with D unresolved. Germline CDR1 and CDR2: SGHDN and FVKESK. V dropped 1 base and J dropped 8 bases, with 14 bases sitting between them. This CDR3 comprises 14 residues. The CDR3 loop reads CASSQVKFPGGYTF. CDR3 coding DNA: TGTGCCAGCAGCCAAGTAAAGTTTCCGGGAGGCTACACCTTC.

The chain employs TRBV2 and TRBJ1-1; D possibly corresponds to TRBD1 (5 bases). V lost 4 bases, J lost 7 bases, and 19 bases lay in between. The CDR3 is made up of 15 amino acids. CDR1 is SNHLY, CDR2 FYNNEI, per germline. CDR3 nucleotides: TGTGCCAGCAGTGCTCTGGGGGGTGTCGGTGGTGAAGCTTTCTTT. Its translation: CASSALGGVGGEAFF.

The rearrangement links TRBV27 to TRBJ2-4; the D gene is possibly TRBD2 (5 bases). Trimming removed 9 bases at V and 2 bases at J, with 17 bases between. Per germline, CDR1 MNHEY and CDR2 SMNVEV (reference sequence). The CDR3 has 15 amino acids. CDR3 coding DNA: TGTGCCAGGTCTACAGACTATGTCTCCAAAAACATTCAGTACTTC. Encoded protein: CARSTDYVSKNIQYF.

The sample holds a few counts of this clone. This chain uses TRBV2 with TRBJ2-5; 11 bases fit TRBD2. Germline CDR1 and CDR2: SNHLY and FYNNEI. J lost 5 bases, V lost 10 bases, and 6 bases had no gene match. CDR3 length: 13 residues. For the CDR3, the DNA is TGTGCCAAACAACTAGCGGGAGTTGAGACCCAGTACTTC. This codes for CAKQLAGVETQYF.

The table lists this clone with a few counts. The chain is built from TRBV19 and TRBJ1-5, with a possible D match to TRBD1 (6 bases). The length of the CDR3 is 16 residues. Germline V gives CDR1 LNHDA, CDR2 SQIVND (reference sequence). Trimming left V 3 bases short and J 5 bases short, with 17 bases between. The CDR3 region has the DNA TGTGCCAGTAGTATTAGTCTGGGCAGGGGCGATCAGCCCCAGCATTTT. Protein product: CASSISLGRGDQPQHF.

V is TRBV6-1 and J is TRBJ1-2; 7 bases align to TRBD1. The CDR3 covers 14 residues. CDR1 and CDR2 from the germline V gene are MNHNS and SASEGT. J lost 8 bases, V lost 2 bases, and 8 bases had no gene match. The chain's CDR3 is CASSERQGVGGYTF. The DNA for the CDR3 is TGTGCCAGCAGTGAACGGCAGGGGGTTGGAGGCTACACCTTC.

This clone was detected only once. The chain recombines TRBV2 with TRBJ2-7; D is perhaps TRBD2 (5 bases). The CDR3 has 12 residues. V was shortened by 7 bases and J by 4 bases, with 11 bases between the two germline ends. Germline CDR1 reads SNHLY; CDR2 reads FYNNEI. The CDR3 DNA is TGTGCCAGCACGAGGGAGAGGTACGAGCAGTACTTC. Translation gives CASTRERYEQYF.

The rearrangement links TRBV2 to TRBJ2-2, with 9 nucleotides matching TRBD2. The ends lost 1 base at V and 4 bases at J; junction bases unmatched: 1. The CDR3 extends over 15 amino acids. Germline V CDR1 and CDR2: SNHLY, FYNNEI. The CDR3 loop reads CASSEDSGSTGELFF. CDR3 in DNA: TGTGCCAGCAGTGAAGATAGCGGGAGCACCGGGGAGCTGTTTTTT. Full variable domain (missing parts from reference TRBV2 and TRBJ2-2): EPEVTQTPSHQVTQMGQEVILRCVPISNHLYFYWYRQILGQKVEFLVSFYNNEISEKSEIFDDQFSVERPDGSNFTLKIRSTKLEDSAMYFCASSEDSGSTGELFFGEGSRLTVL.

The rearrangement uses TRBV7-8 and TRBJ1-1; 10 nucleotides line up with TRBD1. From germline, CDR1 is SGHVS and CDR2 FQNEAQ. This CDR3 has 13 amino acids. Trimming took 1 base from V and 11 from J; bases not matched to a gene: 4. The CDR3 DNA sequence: TGTGCCAGCAGCTTAGAGACAGGGGGCGAGGCTTTCTTT. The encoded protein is CASSLETGGEAFF.

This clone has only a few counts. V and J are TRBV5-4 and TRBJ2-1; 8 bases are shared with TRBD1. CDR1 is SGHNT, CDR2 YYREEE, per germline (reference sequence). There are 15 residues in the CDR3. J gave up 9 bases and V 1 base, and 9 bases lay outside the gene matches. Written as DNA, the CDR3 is TGTGCCAGCAGCTTGTTCGGGACAGGAGGTGGTGAGCAGTTCTTC. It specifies CASSLFGTGGGEQFF.

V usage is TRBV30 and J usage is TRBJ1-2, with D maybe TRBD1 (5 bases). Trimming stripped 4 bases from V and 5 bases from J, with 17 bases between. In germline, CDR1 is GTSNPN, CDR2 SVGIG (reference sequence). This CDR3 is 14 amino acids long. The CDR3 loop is CAWTGGSDLYGYTF. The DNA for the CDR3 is TGTGCCTGGACGGGGGGTTCGGACTTGTATGGCTACACCTTC.

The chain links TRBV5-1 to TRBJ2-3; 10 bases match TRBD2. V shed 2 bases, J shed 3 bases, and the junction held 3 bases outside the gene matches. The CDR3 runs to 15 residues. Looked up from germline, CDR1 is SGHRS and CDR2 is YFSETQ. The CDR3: CASSFKGLATDTQYF. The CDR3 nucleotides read TGCGCCAGCAGCTTTAAGGGACTAGCGACAGATACGCAGTATTTT.

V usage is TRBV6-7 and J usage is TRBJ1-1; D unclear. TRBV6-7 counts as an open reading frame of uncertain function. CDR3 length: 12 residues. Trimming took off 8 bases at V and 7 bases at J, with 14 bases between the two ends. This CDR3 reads CASPTGIGEAFF. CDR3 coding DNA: TGTGCCAGCCCTACGGGGATAGGTGAAGCTTTCTTT.

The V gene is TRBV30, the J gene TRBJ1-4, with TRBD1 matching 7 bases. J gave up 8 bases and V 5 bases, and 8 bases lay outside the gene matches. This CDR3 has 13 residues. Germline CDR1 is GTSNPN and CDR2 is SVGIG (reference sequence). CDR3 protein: CAWETGSGEKLFF. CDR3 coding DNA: TGTGCCTGGGAGACAGGGTCAGGCGAAAAACTGTTTTTT.

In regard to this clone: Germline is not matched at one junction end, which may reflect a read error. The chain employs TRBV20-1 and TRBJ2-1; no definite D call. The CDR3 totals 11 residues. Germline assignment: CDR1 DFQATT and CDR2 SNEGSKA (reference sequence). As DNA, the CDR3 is TGCAGTGCTAGAGAAAGTCTCGAGCCGTTCTTC. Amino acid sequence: CSARESLEPFF.

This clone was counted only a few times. DNA of the CDR3: TGTGCCATCAGTAGCGGGAGCGCAGATACGCAGTATTTT. This gives the protein CAISSGSADTQYF. V usage is TRBV10-3 and J usage is TRBJ2-3, with TRBD2 identical over 8 bases. Germline V lookup: CDR1 ENHRY, CDR2 SYGVKD. Trimming removed 5 bases from V and 4 bases from J; junction bases left unmatched: 2. CDR3 length equals 13 residues.

In nucleotides, the CDR3 is TGCGCCAGCAGCTTGGGTCCTAGCGGGAGTTACAATGAGCAGTTCTTC. It yields the protein CASSLGPSGSYNEQFF. The V and J genes are TRBV5-1 and TRBJ2-1, with TRBD2 matching over 10 bases. The junction had 4 bases not matched to a gene; V was cut back by 0 bases and J by 4 bases. The germline V gene encodes CDR1 SGHRS and CDR2 YFSETQ. The CDR3 covers 16 residues. The full variable domain, with the rest looked up from reference TRBV5-1 and TRBJ2-1, is KAGVTQTPRYLIKTRGQQVTLSCSPISGHRSVSWYQQTPGQGLQFLFEYFSETQRNKGNFPGRFSGRQFSNSRSEMNVSTLELGDSALYLCASSLGPSGSYNEQFFGPGTRLTVL.

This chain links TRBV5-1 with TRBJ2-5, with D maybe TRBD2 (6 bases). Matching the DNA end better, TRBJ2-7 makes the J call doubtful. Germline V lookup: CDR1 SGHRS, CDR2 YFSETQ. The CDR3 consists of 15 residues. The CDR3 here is CASSLAAGPAVEQYF. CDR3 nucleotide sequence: TGCGCCAGCAGCTTGGCTGCGGGGCCAGCGGTCGAGCAGTACTTC.

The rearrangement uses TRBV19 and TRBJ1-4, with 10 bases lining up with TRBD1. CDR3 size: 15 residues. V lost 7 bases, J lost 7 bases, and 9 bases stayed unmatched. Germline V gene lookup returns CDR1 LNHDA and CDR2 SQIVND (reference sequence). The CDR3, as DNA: TGTGCCAGTACCGATCCGGGACAGGGGATTGAAAAACTGTTTTTT. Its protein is CASTDPGQGIEKLFF.

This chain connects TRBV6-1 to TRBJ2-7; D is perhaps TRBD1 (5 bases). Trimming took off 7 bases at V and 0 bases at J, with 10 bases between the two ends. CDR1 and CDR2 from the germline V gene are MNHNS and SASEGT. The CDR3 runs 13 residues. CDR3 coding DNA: TGTGCCAGCATTACAGGTGTCTCCTACGAGCAGTACTTC. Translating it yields CASITGVSYEQYF.